The T cell receptor (beta chain) under discussion was sequenced for a study of blood T cell repertoires in COVID-19. Overall study: Samples came from the United States, Italy and Spain, spanning acute and convalescent COVID-19.

Libraries were prepared by immunoSEQ multiplex PCR; TCRdb keeps only in-frame clonotypes and omits some of them. This sample yields roughly 410,000 clones, of which 80% to 90% are seen a single time; over 1% belongs to the top ten. V dropped 0 bases and J dropped 4; count of bases not matched to a gene: 8. The CDR3 spans 16 residues. Germline assignment: CDR1 LGHNA and CDR2 YSLEER. This TCR came from a man aged 35 to 55 with acute or convalescent COVID-19. The chain is built from TRBV4-3 and TRBJ1-1; 7 bases fit TRBD1. Sequencing input: peripheral blood. The CDR3 DNA reads as TGCGCCAGCAGCCAAGAAATTTCCGCAGGGGGCACTGAAGCTTTCTTT. This gives the protein CASSQEISAGGTEAFF.